This T cell receptor (beta chain) was captured in a study of blood T cell repertoires in COVID-19. Study background: From the United States, Italy and Spain came samples of acute and convalescent COVID-19. PBMCs, B-cell-depleted T cells, or T cells provided the cDNA or gDNA that made up the material.

The CDR3 extends over 15 amino acids. Germline V lookup: CDR1 MDHEN, CDR2 SYDVKM. V gave up 4 bases and J gave up 5 bases, with 17 bases separating them. In the study's own analysis: The authors estimated nucleated cell counts from reference gene primer amplification. The repertoire was sequenced with immunoSEQ multiplex PCR; TCRdb's copy has only in-frame clones and lacks some. That table supplies the V and J calls and clone size; D and trimming were determined from the DNA. Of around 260,000 clones listed, approximately 87% are singletons. The chain recombines TRBV28 with TRBJ2-5; tentative D call: TRBD1 (6 bases). Sequenced input: peripheral blood. The origin of this receptor is a man aged 55 to 70 who had recovered from COVID-19. The CDR3 sequence: CASSSLQGSRETQYF. For the CDR3, the DNA is TGTGCCAGCAGTTCCCTACAGGGATCGCGGGAGACCCAGTACTTC.